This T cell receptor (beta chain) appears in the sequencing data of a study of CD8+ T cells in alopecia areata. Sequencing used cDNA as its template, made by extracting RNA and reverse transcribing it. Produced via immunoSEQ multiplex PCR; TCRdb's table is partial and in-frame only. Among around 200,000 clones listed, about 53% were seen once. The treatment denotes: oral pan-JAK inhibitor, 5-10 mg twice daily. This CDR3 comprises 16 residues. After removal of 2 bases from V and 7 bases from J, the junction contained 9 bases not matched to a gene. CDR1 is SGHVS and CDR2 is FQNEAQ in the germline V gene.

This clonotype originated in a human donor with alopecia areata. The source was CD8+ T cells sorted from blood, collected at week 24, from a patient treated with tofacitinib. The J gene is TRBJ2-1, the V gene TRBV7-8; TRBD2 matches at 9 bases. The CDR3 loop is CASSLTRRGGLNEQFF. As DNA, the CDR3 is TGTGCCAGCAGCTTAACTAGGCGGGGGGGCCTTAATGAGCAGTTCTTC.